The clone carrying this T cell receptor (beta chain) was observed a single time. Antigen unknown. This sample stems from a study of T-cell memory formation after mild COVID-19. Study-level information: Clusters of TCRs were largely donor specific.

Trimming shortened V by 2 bases and J by 6 bases, and 19 bases separated the two germline ends. CDR3 size: 16 residues. The germline V gene has CDR1 KGHSH and CDR2 LQKENI. From the 5' RACE reads, TCRdb called clonotypes with MiXCR, one entry per CDR3 protein. The repertoire consists of tens of thousands of distinct CDR3 sequences, with approximately 9% occurring once and the leading ten covering 10% to 15%. Notes on the study in general: There were some responding clones in pre-infection memory, which suggested that cross-reactive memory had joined.

This TCR derives from an adult woman who had mild COVID-19 (a few samples of this study predate the infection). Cell type and time point are not known. The sequenced sample consisted of PBMCs or a T cell subset sorted from them (not recorded which). This rearrangement joins TRBV18 to TRBJ1-2; possibly TRBD1 for D (5 bases). The CDR3 DNA sequence: TGTGCCAGCTCACCAGTTATCGGAAGGCAGGGAAATGGCTACACCTTC. Translated, it gives CASSPVIGRQGNGYTF.